This is a list of T cell receptor beta chains from one sample in a study of blood T cell repertoires in COVID-19. Sequencing was performed with immunoSEQ multiplex PCR; in TCRdb, only in-frame clones are kept and a portion is missing. The sample gives approximately 150,000 clones, about 85% of which show up once; about 8.1% is in the top ten. The source material was peripheral blood. These receptor sequences come from a woman aged 80 or over with COVID-19, enrolled during active disease. Each CDR3 is given with its conserved first and last residue. Each record gives: V gene, J gene, D gene, CDR3 DNA, CDR3 protein. The D gene is left open where the match is weak.

TRBV24-1	TRBJ2-2	NA	TGTGCCACTTCGACCGGGACAAAGAACACCGGGGAGCTGTTTTTT	CATSTGTKNTGELFF
TRBV19	TRBJ1-2	TRBD1	TGTGCCAGTAGTATTTCCGGGACAGAAAGCCGGGGCTACACCTTC	CASSISGTESRGYTF
TRBV3-1/TRBV3-2	TRBJ1-2	TRBD1	TGTGCCAGCAGCCACCGCGGGACAGCTAACTATGGCTACACCTTC	CASSHRGTANYGYTF
TRBV12-5	TRBJ2-1	TRBD2	TGTGCTAGTGGTTTGACGGGGGGGTACAATGAGCAGTTCTTC	CASGLTGGYNEQFF
TRBV16	TRBJ1-4	TRBD1	TGTGCCAGCAGCCAGAACAGGGGGTGGCGTGAAAAACTGTTTTTT	CASSQNRGWREKLFF
TRBV6-6	TRBJ1-1	NA	TGTGCCAGCAGGAGGGGGTGGAACACTGAAGCTTTCTTT	CASRRGWNTEAFF
TRBV19	TRBJ2-2	NA	TGTGCCTGCCACTTTGGAGGCACCGGGGAGCTGTTTTTT	CACHFGGTGELFF
TRBV10-3	TRBJ1-2	TRBD1	TGTGCCATCAGTGAGTCGGCAGGGGGAGGCTATGGCTACACCTTC	CAISESAGGGYGYTF
TRBV6-5	TRBJ1-1	NA	TGTGCCAGCAGTTATCAGGGTCTGAACACTGAAGCTTTCTTT	CASSYQGLNTEAFF
TRBV6-5	TRBJ1-2	NA	TGTGCCAGCAGCACCGGACAGACGTATAACTATGGCTACACCTTC	CASSTGQTYNYGYTF
TRBV6-5	TRBJ1-1	NA	TGTGCCAGCAGAAAAACCGGGACACCCGAAGCTTTCTTT	CASRKTGTPEAFF
TRBV6-5	TRBJ2-2	NA	TGTGCCAGCAGACATTCGCCCGGGGAGCTGTTTTTT	CASRHSPGELFF